This T cell receptor beta chain was recovered during a study of shared clonotypes between healthy human individuals. General study points: Larger estimated richness was generally seen in naive subsets than in memory subsets. Sampling covered nothing but blood. Tissue TCR repertoires likely differ from those found in blood. Sorted-subset samples were not fully sequenced, rarefaction indicated.

Of note for this clone: Its target is unknown.

Data came from immunoSEQ multiplex PCR; TCRdb stores just in-frame clones and leaves some out. The table records roughly 500,000 clones, 90% to 96% of them present only once. This CDR3 is built from 13 residues. Germline V CDR1 and CDR2: MNHEY, SVGAGI. Trimming removed 5 bases at V and 3 bases at J, with 10 bases between. The material sequenced was naive CD4+ T cells sorted from blood. The sample's subset: CD45RA+ positively selected. The chain joins TRBV6-5 to TRBJ2-5; D is unclear. The receptor was isolated from a woman in her 30s in good health. This chain's CDR3 is CASSVLVEETQYF. CDR3 DNA: TGTGCCAGCAGTGTGCTAGTGGAAGAGACCCAGTACTTC.